Presented here are 28 T cell receptor beta chains from one specimen sequenced in a study of T-cell reconstitution after alpha-beta-depleted transplantation in children. The authors prepared the TCRbeta library with unique molecular identifiers. MiXCR was run by TCRdb on the PCR reads, yielding one entry per CDR3 protein. The sample has 700,000 to 950,000 distinct CDR3 sequences, about 15% seen once; the top ten hold around 5.3%. Sequenced material: PBMCs, mostly from graft donor cells, taken 360 days after TCRalphabeta/CD19-depleted stem cell transplant. These receptors were collected from a male patient between 5 and 17 years old who had a stem cell transplant for acute lymphoblastic leukemia, so the T cells may come from the graft donor.

Only a few counts were recorded for this clonotype. The V and J genes are TRBV6-1 and TRBJ1-4; D not certain. Trimming removed 5 bases at V and 8 bases at J, with 18 bases between. The CDR3 consists of 15 residues. Germline CDR1 and CDR2: MNHNS and SASEGT. CDR3 sequence (DNA): TGTGCCAGCAGTCTTGCCGAGTGGAGAGGCGAAAAACTGTTTTTT. Amino acids: CASSLAEWRGEKLFF.

The sample holds many counts of this clonotype. The chain links TRBV5-1 to TRBJ2-2; D gene ambiguous. CDR1 is SGHRS and CDR2 is YFSETQ in the germline V gene. CDR3 length equals 15 residues. The V end was cut by 1 base, the J end by 4 bases, with 11 bases between. The CDR3 region has the DNA TGCGCCAGCAGCTTGCCTCCGCCCGGCACCGGGGAGCTGTTTTTT. Translation: CASSLPPPGTGELFF.

This clonotype turned up a few times. V and J are TRBV5-1 and TRBJ1-2; TRBD1 aligns across 9 bases. The CDR3 is 15 residues long. Trimming cost V 7 bases and J 4 bases; bases outside gene matches: 11. From germline, CDR1 is SGHRS and CDR2 YFSETQ. The chain's CDR3 is CASGPQGANSYGYTF. The CDR3 nucleotides read TGCGCCAGCGGCCCACAGGGGGCCAATAGCTATGGCTACACCTTC.

This clonotype has just a few counts. The chain has TRBV6-1 and TRBJ1-1; D is ambiguous. CDR1 and CDR2 from the germline V gene are MNHNS and SASEGT. V gave up 11 bases and J gave up 1 base, with 14 bases separating them. CDR3 length: 13 amino acids. CDR3 sequence: CADYGRPNTEAFF. The CDR3 DNA sequence: TGTGCCGATTACGGCAGGCCGAACACTGAAGCTTTCTTT.

This clonotype was observed a handful of times. V usage is TRBV5-1 and J usage is TRBJ2-2; 11 positions agree with TRBD2. CDR3 length equals 16 residues. Looked up from germline, CDR1 is SGHRS and CDR2 is YFSETQ. With 4 bases clipped from V and 4 bases from J, the junction kept 6 bases outside the gene matches. The CDR3 DNA sequence: TGCGCCAGCAGCCCGACTAGCGGGGCCTTCACCGGGGAGCTGTTTTTT. Translation gives CASSPTSGAFTGELFF. Based on the CDR3 plus reference TRBV5-1 and TRBJ2-2, the full variable domain is KAGVTQTPRYLIKTRGQQVTLSCSPISGHRSVSWYQQTPGQGLQFLFEYFSETQRNKGNFPGRFSGRQFSNSRSEMNVSTLELGDSALYLCASSPTSGAFTGELFFGEGSRLTVL.

This clonotype was detected a few times. V usage is TRBV5-1 and J usage is TRBJ1-2; D is uncertain. The CDR3 extends over 13 amino acids. From germline, CDR1 is SGHRS and CDR2 YFSETQ. The germline V and J ends were trimmed by 2 bases and 4 bases, with 9 bases remaining between them. The CDR3 reads CASSFRDFYGYTF. CDR3 DNA: TGCGCCAGCAGCTTCCGGGATTTCTATGGCTACACCTTC.

The genes are TRBV20-1 and TRBJ2-7; D possibly corresponds to TRBD1 (5 bases). CDR3 size: 19 residues. Trimming took off 0 bases at V and 2 bases at J, with 26 bases between the two ends. The germline CDR1 and CDR2 sequences are DFQATT and SNEGSKA (reference sequence). CDR3 amino acids: CSARDLPGRKGAWPYEQYF. DNA for the CDR3: TGCAGTGCTAGAGATTTACCTGGAAGGAAAGGGGCCTGGCCCTACGAGCAGTACTTC.

J is TRBJ2-5 and V is TRBV3-1, with D tentatively TRBD1 (5 bases). The CDR3 runs 11 residues. With 5 bases removed from V and 7 bases from J, the gap between germline ends came to 8 bases. Germline loops: CDR1 LGHDT, CDR2 YNNKEL (reference sequence). CDR3 bases: TGTGCCAGCAGCGGGGCTGCGACCCAGTACTTC. As protein: CASSGAATQYF.

There are a few counts of this clonotype. V gene TRBV11-2 combines with J gene TRBJ2-5; D is unresolved. The germline CDR1 and CDR2 sequences are SGHAT and FQNNGV. V lost 5 bases and J lost 5, with 15 bases in between. There are 14 residues in the CDR3. CDR3 protein: CASSHRHFGETQYF. The CDR3, as DNA: TGTGCCAGCAGCCATAGACATTTTGGGGAGACCCAGTACTTC.

V usage is TRBV27 and J usage is TRBJ1-5, with D unclear. Trimming took off 3 bases at V and 6 bases at J, with 6 bases between the two ends. Per germline, CDR1 MNHEY and CDR2 SMNVEV (reference sequence). The length of the CDR3 is 12 residues. The CDR3 DNA reads as TGTGCCAGCAGTTTTTTTGGTCAGCCCCAGCATTTT. Translated: CASSFFGQPQHF.

The gene calls are TRBV11-2 and TRBJ1-3, with D uncertain. Germline values: CDR1 SGHAT, CDR2 FQNNGV. V shed 11 bases and J shed 0 bases, with 11 bases lying between them. This CDR3 has 13 residues. The chain's CDR3 is CAATSGSGNTIYF. CDR3 DNA: TGTGCCGCCACCTCCGGCTCTGGAAACACCATATATTTT.

V usage is TRBV7-9 and J usage is TRBJ2-2; D is unclear. V lost 5 bases to trimming and J lost 6 bases, with 13 bases between them. CDR3 length equals 14 residues. Per germline, CDR1 SEHNR and CDR2 FQNEAQ (reference sequence). The CDR3 nucleotides are TGTGCCAGCAGCCGCCACCTTAGATCCGGGGAGCTGTTTTTT. This sequence encodes CASSRHLRSGELFF.

The J gene is TRBJ2-1, the V gene TRBV5-4; no firm D call. Germline lookup yields CDR1 SGHNT and CDR2 YYREEE (reference sequence). Trimming stripped 4 bases from V and 9 bases from J, with 8 bases between. The CDR3 contains 11 residues. CDR3 residues: CASSARSEQFF. Written as DNA, the CDR3 is TGTGCCAGCAGCGCCAGGAGTGAGCAGTTCTTC.

The CDR3 loop reads CASSQPGLAGGLLSYNEQFF. The CDR3 DNA reads as TGCGCCAGCAGCCAGCCAGGACTAGCGGGAGGCCTACTCTCCTACAATGAGCAGTTCTTC. The chain links TRBV4-1 to TRBJ2-1; the match to TRBD2 covers 14 bases. This CDR3 has 20 residues. The V segment lost 3 bases and the J segment 0 bases; nucleotides outside the gene matches: 10. Looked up from germline, CDR1 is MGHRA and CDR2 is YSYEKL.

Notes on this clonotype: Being one base from a much bigger clone, this may be a read error. V and J are TRBV5-1 and TRBJ2-3; no reliable D call. The germline CDR1 and CDR2 sequences are SGHRS and YFSETQ. Trimming took off 0 bases at V and 7 bases at J, with 3 bases between the two ends. This CDR3 contains 11 residues. DNA of the CDR3: TGCGCCAGCAGCTTGGAATATACGCAGTATTTT. Its protein product is CASSLEYTQYF. The full variable domain, its missing parts supplied by reference TRBV5-1 and TRBJ2-3, is KAGVTQTPRYLIKTRGQQVTLSCSPISGHRSVSWYQQTPGQGLQFLFEYFSETQRNKGNFPGRFSGRQFSNSRSEMNVSTLELGDSALYLCASSLEYTQYFGPGTRLTVL.

This clonotype was observed a few times. In DNA form, the CDR3 reads TGTGCCATCTCGACCGGACAATCCTACGAGCAGTACTTC. Translation gives CAISTGQSYEQYF. The chain carries TRBV10-3 and TRBJ2-7; TRBD1 is a possible D gene (5 bases). The V gene lost 8 bases and the J gene lost 1 base, with 12 bases spanning the gap. This CDR3 comprises 13 residues. CDR1 and CDR2 from the germline V gene are ENHRY and SYGVKD.

This clonotype has ten or more counts. The rearrangement links TRBV21-1 to TRBJ2-7; the table's D call, TRBD2, was not checked against the DNA. TRBV21-1 is a pseudogene segment. This CDR3 is 16 amino acids long. The CDR3 is CASSKETASGTYEQYF. The DNA for the CDR3 is TGTGCCAGCAGCAAAGAGACGGCTAGCGGAACCTACGAGCAGTACTTC.

In this sample, this clonotype turned up a few times. V and J are TRBV5-1 and TRBJ2-1; the match to TRBD2 covers 14 bases. This CDR3 contains 17 residues. V was clipped by 4 bases and J by 9 bases; unmatched bases: 12. Germline lookup yields CDR1 SGHRS and CDR2 YFSETQ. The CDR3 bases are TGCGCCAGCAGCCCCTTTCCGGGACTAGCGGGAGTTGCTGAGCAGTTCTTC. Translating it yields CASSPFPGLAGVAEQFF.

This clonotype was detected only a few times. V gene TRBV4-2 combines with J gene TRBJ2-3; D possibly uses TRBD1 or TRBD2 (5 bases each). CDR3 length: 16 amino acids. CDR1 and CDR2 (germline): LGHNA, YNFKEQ. V lost 1 base and J 4 bases, leaving 15 bases between the germline ends. CDR3 in amino acids: CASSQGTVGTADTQYF. In nucleotides, the CDR3 is TGTGCCAGCAGCCAAGGTACGGTTGGGACGGCAGATACGCAGTATTTT.

The chain combines TRBV15 with TRBJ2-5; no definite D call. Germline V gives CDR1 LNHNV, CDR2 YYDKDF (reference sequence). CDR3 length equals 16 residues. Trimming removed 5 bases from V and 5 bases from J, with 21 bases in between. CDR3 region: CATSSRYGRVGETQYF. The CDR3 coding sequence is TGTGCCACCAGCTCCCGATACGGACGGGTCGGGGAGACCCAGTACTTC.

The chain couples TRBV25-1 to TRBJ2-7; perhaps TRBD1 as D (6 bases). In germline, CDR1 is MGHDK, CDR2 SYGVNS. The CDR3 is 18 amino acids. Between the trimmed V and J ends, which lost 2 bases and 2 bases, there was a span of 22 bases. The CDR3 region has the DNA TGTGCCAGCAGTGAACACTTGGGGGCCGAATCCCCTACCTACGAGCAGTACTTC. Translated: CASSEHLGAESPTYEQYF.

This chain uses TRBV6-1 with TRBJ2-1; TRBD2 agrees at 8 bases. V shed 6 bases, J shed 3 bases, and the junction held 16 bases outside the gene matches. The length of the CDR3 is 18 residues. Germline V lookup: CDR1 MNHNS, CDR2 SASEGT. Here the CDR3 reads CASSSGGLAGGRYNEQFF. The DNA of the CDR3 is TGTGCCAGCAGCTCGGGTGGTCTAGCGGGCGGGCGCTACAATGAGCAGTTCTTC.

The chain has TRBV7-9 and TRBJ2-5; no clear D gene. The CDR3 has 13 amino acids. Germline V CDR1 and CDR2: SEHNR, FQNEAQ (reference sequence). Trimming left V 5 bases short and J 7 bases short, with 14 bases between. CDR3 in DNA: TGTGCCAGCAGCCGACTGGAGAAAGGGACCCAGTACTTC. It translates to CASSRLEKGTQYF. The entire variable domain, with the rest obtained from reference TRBV7-9 and TRBJ2-5, is as follows: DTGVSQNPRHKITKRGQNVTFRCDPISEHNRLYWYRQTLGQGPEFLTYFQNEAQLEKSRLLSDRFSAERPKGSFSTLEIQRTEQGDSAMYLCASSRLEKGTQYFGPGTRLLVL.

For this clonotype: Here the CDR3 omits its conserved ending phenylalanine or tryptophan, so a read error is the likely source. The chain couples TRBV2 to TRBJ2-2, with D unclear. The CDR3 is made up of 13 amino acids. Germline V gene data show CDR1 as SNHLY and CDR2 as FYNNEI. The V end was cut by 11 bases, the J end by 0 bases, with 10 bases between. The CDR3 nucleotides are TGTGCCGGAGCCGATCCGAACACCGGGGAGCTGTTTTTA. Translating gives CAGADPNTGELFL.

Ten or more counts support this clonotype. The V call is TRBV6-1, the J call TRBJ2-5; 8 bases agree with TRBD1. Germline V lookup: CDR1 MNHNS, CDR2 SASEGT. V trimming: 6 bases; J trimming: 2 bases; junction bases outside the gene matches: 5. The CDR3 has 14 amino acids. CDR3: CASRKTGGQETQYF. The CDR3 DNA follows: TGTGCCAGCAGGAAAACAGGGGGACAAGAGACCCAGTACTTC.

This clonotype came up a few times. The rearrangement links TRBV12-3 or TRBV12-4 to TRBJ2-5; 8 nucleotides align to TRBD1. J gave up 4 bases and V 7 bases, and 17 bases lay outside the gene matches. The CDR3 has 17 amino acids. The CDR3 nucleotides read TGTGCCAGCACCCCGAACCGTGGACAGGGTCCTCCAGAGACCCAGTACTTC. Amino acids: CASTPNRGQGPPETQYF.

This clonotype has ten or more counts. J is TRBJ2-1 and V is TRBV4-1; D call uncertain. The V end was cut by 4 bases, the J end by 3 bases, with 13 bases between. CDR1 and CDR2 from the germline V gene are MGHRA and YSYEKL. The CDR3 contains 15 residues. The DNA for the CDR3 is TGCGCCAGCAGCCTTGTGGGTGGGAACTACAATGAGCAGTTCTTC. As protein: CASSLVGGNYNEQFF.

This clonotype was counted a few times. The chain recombines TRBV4-1 with TRBJ2-5, with D possibly being TRBD1 (6 bases). Germline lookup yields CDR1 MGHRA and CDR2 YSYEKL. This CDR3 is 16 amino acids long. The germline V and J ends were trimmed by 4 bases and 4 bases, with 19 bases remaining between them. The CDR3 here is CASSPQTGPRPETQYF. In nucleotides, the CDR3 is TGCGCCAGCAGCCCACAAACAGGGCCTCGGCCAGAGACCCAGTACTTC.